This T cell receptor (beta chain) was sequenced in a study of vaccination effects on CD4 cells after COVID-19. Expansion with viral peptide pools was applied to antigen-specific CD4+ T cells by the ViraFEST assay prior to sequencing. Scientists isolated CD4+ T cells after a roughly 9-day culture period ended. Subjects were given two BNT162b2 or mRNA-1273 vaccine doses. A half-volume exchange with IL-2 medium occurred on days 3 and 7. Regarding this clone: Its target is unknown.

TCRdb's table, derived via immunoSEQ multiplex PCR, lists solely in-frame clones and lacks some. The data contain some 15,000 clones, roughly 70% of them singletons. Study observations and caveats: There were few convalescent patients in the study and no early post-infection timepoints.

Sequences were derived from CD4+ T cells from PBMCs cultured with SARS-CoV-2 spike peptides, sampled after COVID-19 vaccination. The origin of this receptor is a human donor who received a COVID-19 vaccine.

The CDR3 DNA follows: TGTGCCAGCTCACCTTATACAGGGATGGGCGGGAGCAACGTCCTGACTTTC. Translated: CASSPYTGMGGSNVLTF. The gene calls are TRBV18 and TRBJ2-6; possible D gene TRBD2, 7 bases. Trimming cost V 3 bases and J 9 bases, with 21 bases left between them. Per the germline V gene, CDR1 is KGHSH and CDR2 is LQKENI. The CDR3 consists of 17 residues.